This T cell receptor (beta chain) was recovered during a study of technical replicates of blood from a few donors. Unmatched junction bases numbered 8, after V lost 0 bases and J lost 6 bases. Germline loops: CDR1 SGDLS, CDR2 YYNGEE. CDR3 size: 15 residues. TCRdb's copy holds only in-frame clones and misses some; the assay was immunoSEQ multiplex PCR. The sample carries about 12,000 clones, almost 95% recorded once. Sequencing was carried out using PBMCs. The chain employs TRBV9 and TRBJ2-7; 8 bases agree with TRBD2. The source is a human donor in good health. The CDR3 spells CASSVAPSGYSEQYF. CDR3 bases: TGTGCCAGCAGCGTAGCCCCTAGCGGGTACAGCGAGCAGTACTTC.